This entry lists 5 T cell receptor beta chains sequenced from one sample in a study of blood T cell repertoires in COVID-19. Libraries were prepared by immunoSEQ multiplex PCR; TCRdb keeps only in-frame clonotypes and omits some of them. The table lists around 95,000 clones, more than 75% of them singletons. What was sequenced was peripheral blood. These receptors all stem from a man between 25 and 39 years old in a cohort sampled during active COVID-19.

The chain uses TRBV5-4 and TRBJ2-5; 9 positions agree with TRBD1. V lost 4 bases and J lost 5; bases outside the gene matches: 3. Germline values: CDR1 SGHNT, CDR2 YYREEE (reference sequence). CDR3 length equals 13 residues. CDR3 sequence (DNA): TGTGCCAGCAGCCGCGGACAGGGGGAGACCCAGTACTTC. As protein: CASSRGQGETQYF.

The rearrangement uses TRBV7-9 and TRBJ2-2; 9 nucleotides match TRBD1. CDR3 length equals 15 residues. CDR1 and CDR2 from the germline V gene are SEHNR and FQNEAQ (reference sequence). Trimming removed 5 bases from V and 3 bases from J; junction bases left unmatched: 4. The CDR3 loop reads CASSQDRGDTGELFF. The DNA of the CDR3 is TGTGCCAGCAGCCAAGACAGGGGGGACACCGGGGAGCTGTTTTTT.

V usage is TRBV7-2 and J usage is TRBJ1-5, with 7 bases that match TRBD1. V dropped 4 bases and J dropped 4; count of bases not matched to a gene: 4. The CDR3 has 14 residues. Germline values: CDR1 SGHTA, CDR2 FQGNSA. This CDR3 reads CASSSPGQNQPQHF. Here the CDR3 DNA reads TGTGCCAGCAGCTCTCCGGGACAGAATCAGCCCCAGCATTTT.

This clone has only one observation. The CDR3 coding sequence is TGTGCCAGCAGTGAGGGGGCCTCAGCCCGGGGCTCCTACGAGCAGTACTTC. Residues: CASSEGASARGSYEQYF. This chain connects TRBV5-4 to TRBJ2-7; 7 nucleotides align to TRBD1. After removal of 5 bases from V and 0 bases from J, the junction contained 14 bases not matched to a gene. The CDR3 contains 17 residues. The germline gives CDR1 SGHNT, CDR2 YYREEE (reference sequence).

The chain carries TRBV9 and TRBJ2-5; TRBD2 matches 8 bases. Germline V gives CDR1 SGDLS, CDR2 YYNGEE. After removal of 3 bases from V and 2 bases from J, the junction contained 6 bases not matched to a gene. This CDR3 has 15 amino acids. CDR3 sequence: CASSAGGTVQETQYF. CDR3 bases: TGTGCCAGCAGCGCGGGGGGGACCGTTCAAGAGACCCAGTACTTC.